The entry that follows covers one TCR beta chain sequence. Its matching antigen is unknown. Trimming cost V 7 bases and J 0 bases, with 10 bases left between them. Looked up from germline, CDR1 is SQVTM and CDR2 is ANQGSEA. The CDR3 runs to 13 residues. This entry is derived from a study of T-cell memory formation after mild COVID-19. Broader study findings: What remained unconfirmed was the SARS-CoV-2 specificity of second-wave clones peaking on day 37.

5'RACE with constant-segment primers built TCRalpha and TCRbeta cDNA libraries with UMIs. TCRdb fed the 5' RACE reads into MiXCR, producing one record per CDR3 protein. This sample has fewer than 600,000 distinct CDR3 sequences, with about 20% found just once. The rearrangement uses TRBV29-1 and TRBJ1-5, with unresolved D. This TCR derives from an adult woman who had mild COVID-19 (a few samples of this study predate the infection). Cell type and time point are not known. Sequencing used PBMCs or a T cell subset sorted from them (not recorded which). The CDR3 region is CSASADSNQPQHF. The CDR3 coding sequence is TGCAGCGCCTCCGCGGATAGCAATCAGCCCCAGCATTTT.